These T cell receptor beta chains were read from a single sample in a study of beta chain features in type 1 diabetes. Produced via immunoSEQ multiplex PCR; TCRdb's table is partial and in-frame only. The sample contains nearly 350,000 clones, 7% to 10% of which appear only once. Sequencing was done on a sample of central memory CD4+ T cells from blood. The receptors derive from a man younger than 40 with type 1 diabetes. The CDR3 runs from the conserved cysteine through the conserved F or W.

TRBV7-2	TRBJ2-7	CASSLDGGLSYEQYF
TRBV21-1	TRBJ2-4	CASSKGQGNIQYF
TRBV5-6	TRBJ2-3	CASSFVGTTDTQYF
TRBV28	TRBJ2-5	CASSLAGPGVGTQYF
TRBV5-1	TRBJ1-1	CASSLAGTKNTEAFF
TRBV7-9	TRBJ2-2	CASSPTGSGELFF
TRBV27	TRBJ2-7	CASGPRDGSPYEQYF
TRBV10-3	TRBJ1-6	CAISESGGGYNSPLHF
TRBV9	TRBJ1-2	CASSVGETHGYTF
TRBV15	TRBJ2-1	CATSRLHGGDNEQFF
TRBV7-2	TRBJ2-4	CASSSDRTGTAKNIQYF
TRBV7-2	TRBJ2-2	CASSLAVANGGELFF
TRBV7-2	TRBJ2-5	CASSEGTGREETQYF
TRBV10-2	TRBJ2-7	CASSEYRSNSTYEQYF
TRBV7-2	TRBJ2-5	CASSFPRGGFTQETQYF
TRBV19	TRBJ1-4	CASSTGGLSEKLFF
TRBV10-3	TRBJ2-5	CAISEASGETQYF
TRBV5-1	TRBJ2-1	CASSLGLTPYNEQFF
TRBV11-2	TRBJ2-5	CASSLVGKETQYF
TRBV4-3	TRBJ2-5	CASSQGIPRHATETQYF
TRBV11-2	TRBJ2-7	CASSPTGGVALEQYF
TRBV5-1	TRBJ2-1	CASSLDHAGYHNEQFF
TRBV7-2	TRBJ1-5	CASTDDRHQPQHF
TRBV5-4	TRBJ2-1	CASSDRSGGGAGEQFF
TRBV29-1	TRBJ1-5	CSARDNPQVQPQHF
TRBV7-2	TRBJ2-3	CASSSDSTGTDTQYF
TRBV5-1	TRBJ1-1	CASSWTENTEAFF
TRBV9	TRBJ2-5	CASSPNQETQYF
TRBV28	TRBJ2-5	CASSFGSQETQYF
TRBV5-1	TRBJ1-2	CASKASGGYTF
TRBV14	TRBJ2-2	CASSHGGSTNTGELFF
TRBV7-9	TRBJ1-1	CASSSSGGGEAFF
TRBV30	TRBJ2-7	CAWTPGTGNEQYF
TRBV6-5	TRBJ1-4	CASNLGDRPKLFF
TRBV10-3	TRBJ2-1	CAISGTSGVHNEQFF
TRBV6-6	TRBJ1-5	CASSYGSPRQNQPQHF
TRBV11-2	TRBJ1-4	CASSPRRATNEKLFF
TRBV5-1	TRBJ2-3	CASSLEGPSTDTQYF
TRBV23-1	TRBJ1-1	CASIPEPGQERKSGLNTEAFF
TRBV7-2	TRBJ2-5	CASSLGQGPETQYF
TRBV2	TRBJ1-2	CASTTTHPGGGYTF
TRBV28	TRBJ1-3	CASVEGAGNTIYF
TRBV20-1	TRBJ2-7	CSAKHDYEQYF
TRBV7-7	TRBJ1-1	CASSLQKDTEAFF
TRBV20-1	TRBJ2-5	CSASIQWTQYF
TRBV27	TRBJ2-4	CASSATFEGDIQYF
TRBV2	TRBJ1-5	CASSGRGGNQPQHF
TRBV5-1	TRBJ1-2	CASSLGLVNYGYTF
TRBV7-9	TRBJ2-7	CASRDDGTAPFEQYF
TRBV5-6	TRBJ2-5	CASSFTSGETQYF
TRBV2	TRBJ2-3	CASSERASGAGTQYF
TRBV6-5	TRBJ2-7	CASSYSATGKRYEQYF
TRBV6-6	TRBJ1-1	CASSLPRAEAFF
TRBV7-9	TRBJ1-5	CASSPFAANQPQHF